The present entry profiles one T cell receptor (beta chain) with its context. This clone appeared a single time. It has no known antigen specificity. The record has no base qualities; no much larger clone is one base away. Thymus tissue was obtained as surgical resects removed during corrective cardiac surgery. Donors were immunologically healthy infants undergoing open corrective cardiac surgery for congenital heart defects in Finland. Thymocytes were mechanically released from the tissue and were stored as pellets of roughly 9.5-30 million cells at -70 degrees C. Genomic DNA was extracted from frozen cell pellets with a QIAsymphony instrument. The source of the sample is a study of human thymus T cells (TCRdb year 2020). In terms of the full investigation: TCR alpha and beta repertoires from about 8 infant thymus samples and a few related peripheral blood samples were characterized in the study. Donor ages ranging from about 7 to 250 days were recorded, and over 5 male and a couple of female infants were included in the cohort. Study-wide findings and limitations: Both the thymic and the peripheral blood repertoires appeared to show biased V and J gene segment usage. The related research reported highly overlapping thymic TCR repertoires among unrelated individuals. On average, approximately 860,000 unique TCRB clonotypes were obtained from thymus samples, compared with about 84,000 from blood samples.

The germline V gene encodes CDR1 SNHLY and CDR2 FYNNEI. The CDR3, from cysteine to phenylalanine, totals 15 residues. Only CDR3 DNA remains: 45 bases, in frame from the first base. V and J lose 6 bases and 6 bases, and a span of 20 bases separates them. TCRB and TCRAD loci were amplified from a standardized quantity of quality-controlled genomic DNA using the immunoSEQ multiplex PCR assay. The amplicons spanned the V(D)J region and were long enough to cover the CDR3 and allow V and J genes to be identified. Through the commercial immunoSEQ service, the amplicons were sequenced on an Illumina platform. The published analysis was carried out like this. Corrections for primer bias and sequencing errors followed previously described methods, while TCRAD and TCRB definitions were based on the IMGT database. Repertoires were analysed with immunoSEQ Analyzer 3.0 and VDJTools, covering basic statistics, V/J segment usage, diversity estimates, rarefaction and pairwise overlap. To estimate diversity, the Chao1, ChaoE, Efron-Thisted, Shannon and inverse Simpson indices were applied, and diversity was also estimated on datasets down-sampled to the smallest sample. Repertoire overlap was determined by strict matching of CDR3 nucleotide sequence, V gene and J gene, and Jaccard-based multidimensional scaling clustering was applied. TCRdb mirrors the immuneACCESS table, restricted to in-frame sequences. Some clones are absent from its copies; in checked studies, under half trace to an unresolved V gene, and the reason for the others is unknown. D and trimming come from the DNA, and the V and J calls and clone size come from that table. The sample table holds fewer than 90,000 clones, of which roughly 96% were seen once. The top ten clones comprise around 0.03% of the sample.

The chain is made from TRBV2 and TRBJ1-2, and possibly TRBD1, on 6 matching bases. Sequencing was done on a sample of thymus tissue. The sequence derives from a boy in the first two years of life with a congenital heart defect but otherwise immunologically healthy. The CDR3 corresponds to CASRTARAGDNGYTF. The nucleotide sequence is given as TGTGCCAGCAGGACCGCCCGCGCAGGGGATAATGGCTACACCTTC.